This passage covers 12 T cell receptor beta chains from one sample sequenced in a study of T cells in Graves' hyperthyroidism and ophthalmopathy. Amplified regions were TCR beta CDR3 sequences from RNA transcripts. First-round RT-PCR with HTBI primers amplified the TCR CDR3 region. TCRdb fed the multiplex PCR reads into MiXCR, producing one record per CDR3 protein. The table records about 360,000 distinct CDR3 sequences, approximately 14% of them present only once. The sample was blood. The source is a young woman with Graves' hyperthyroidism that later progressed to Graves' ophthalmopathy.

This clonotype was counted between two and nine times. The rearrangement joins TRBV19 to TRBJ2-1; 12 bases map to TRBD2. CDR3 length equals 20 residues. The V gene end was trimmed by 0 bases and the J gene end by 0 bases; junction bases not matched to a gene: 9. CDR1 and CDR2 from the germline V gene are LNHDA and SQIVND (reference sequence). CDR3 DNA sequence: TGTGCCAGTAGTATAGATTGGGCTAGCGGGAGGGCCGGCTCCTACAATGAGCAGTTCTTC. This codes for CASSIDWASGRAGSYNEQFF.

The sample holds a few counts of this clonotype. The CDR3 region is CSGVNPQNIQYF. The CDR3 region has the DNA TGCAGTGGAGTCAATCCCCAAAACATTCAGTACTTC. The chain couples TRBV20-1 to TRBJ2-4; no clear D gene. The V end lost 7 bases, the J end lost 5 bases, and 12 bases lay between the germline ends. Germline V gene lookup returns CDR1 DFQATT and CDR2 SNEGSKA (reference sequence). This CDR3 region has 12 residues.

With respect to this clonotype: This may come from a read error, since a much larger clone is one base off. The chain has TRBV20-1 and TRBJ2-1, with 7 bases matching TRBD1. Trimming removed 1 base from V and 8 bases from J; junction bases left unmatched: 14. This CDR3 has 16 amino acids. CDR1 is DFQATT and CDR2 is SNEGSKA in the germline V gene (reference sequence). The DNA for the CDR3 is TGCAGTGCTAGAGTGGCCGCTGGACTCAGGGGGTATGAGCAGTTCTTC. Translating gives CSARVAAGLRGYEQFF.

This sequence joins TRBV29-1 and TRBJ1-3; D possibly corresponds to TRBD1 (5 bases). V was clipped by 7 bases and J by 0 bases, with 10 bases between them. The CDR3 extends over 13 amino acids. The germline V gene has CDR1 SQVTM and CDR2 ANQGSEA. The CDR3 protein is CSADSISGNTIYF. In nucleotides, the CDR3 is TGCAGCGCCGACAGTATCTCTGGAAACACCATATATTTT.

This clonotype was counted between two and nine times. The chain carries TRBV27 and TRBJ1-2; maybe TRBD1 (6 bases). V lost 0 bases and J lost 14, with 13 bases in between. The CDR3 consists of 12 residues. CDR1 is MNHEY and CDR2 is SMNVEV in the germline V gene (reference sequence). The CDR3 spells CASSLSGQPATF. In DNA form, the CDR3 reads TGTGCCAGCAGTTTATCTGGACAGCCTGCGACCTTC.

The chain couples TRBV30 to TRBJ1-2, with 9 positions matching TRBD1. Germline assignment: CDR1 GTSNPN and CDR2 SVGIG (reference sequence). The CDR3 sequence is 15 residues long. With V trimmed by 1 base and J by 6 bases, 9 bases remained unmatched. The DNA for the CDR3 is TGTGCCTGGAGTGCTGGGACAGGGACCTTCGATGGCTACACCTTC. Its protein product is CAWSAGTGTFDGYTF.

This clonotype was recorded at least ten times. The chain uses TRBV13 and TRBJ2-7, with D possibly TRBD2 on 6 matching bases. This CDR3 region has 13 residues. V lost 4 bases and J 4 bases, leaving 11 bases between the germline ends. Germline CDR1 is PRHDT and CDR2 is FYEKMQ (reference sequence). CDR3 protein: CASSWREAYEQYF. CDR3 in DNA: TGTGCCAGCAGCTGGAGGGAGGCGTACGAGCAGTACTTC.

The chain joins TRBV24-1 to TRBJ2-5; TRBD1 matches at 11 bases. CDR1 and CDR2 (germline): KGHDR, SFDVKD. With V trimmed by 9 bases and J by 1 base, 3 bases remained unmatched. The CDR3 spans 14 residues. Here the CDR3 DNA reads TGTGCCACCCAGGACAGGGGGCCCCAAGAGACCCAGTACTTC. Its translation: CATQDRGPQETQYF.

This clonotype was observed many times. The chain joins TRBV24-1 to TRBJ2-1, with TRBD2 matching 8 bases. The CDR3 extends over 15 amino acids. The ends lost 5 bases at V and 9 bases at J; junction bases unmatched: 11. The V gene's germline CDR1 is KGHDR and CDR2 SFDVKD. The CDR3 sequence is CATSGTGGGQGEQFF. CDR3 DNA: TGTGCCACCAGTGGGACGGGGGGGGGGCAGGGTGAGCAGTTCTTC.

This rearrangement joins TRBV15 to TRBJ2-7; D not certain. This CDR3 comprises 12 residues. V gave up 0 bases and J gave up 2 bases, with 2 bases separating them. Germline CDR1 and CDR2: LNHNV and YYDKDF (reference sequence). CDR3 sequence: CATSRDPYEQYF. The CDR3, as DNA: TGTGCCACCAGCAGAGACCCCTACGAGCAGTACTTC.

This clonotype was seen ten or more times. V is TRBV20-1 and J is TRBJ2-1; the match to TRBD2 covers 13 bases. With V trimmed by 3 bases and J by 6 bases, 2 bases remained unmatched. The germline V gene has CDR1 DFQATT and CDR2 SNEGSKA (reference sequence). The CDR3 length is 14 residues. CDR3 coding DNA: TGCAGTGCTAGCAGACTAGCGGGAGGCAATGAGCAGTTCTTC. Translated: CSASRLAGGNEQFF.

This chain connects TRBV19 to TRBJ2-7; 7 nucleotides agree with TRBD2. This CDR3 spans 15 amino acids. J lost 0 bases, V lost 3 bases, and 5 bases had no gene match. The V gene's germline CDR1 is LNHDA and CDR2 SQIVND (reference sequence). The CDR3 coding sequence is TGTGCCAGTAGTATCAAAGGGGAGGGCTCCTACGAGCAGTACTTC. This sequence encodes CASSIKGEGSYEQYF.